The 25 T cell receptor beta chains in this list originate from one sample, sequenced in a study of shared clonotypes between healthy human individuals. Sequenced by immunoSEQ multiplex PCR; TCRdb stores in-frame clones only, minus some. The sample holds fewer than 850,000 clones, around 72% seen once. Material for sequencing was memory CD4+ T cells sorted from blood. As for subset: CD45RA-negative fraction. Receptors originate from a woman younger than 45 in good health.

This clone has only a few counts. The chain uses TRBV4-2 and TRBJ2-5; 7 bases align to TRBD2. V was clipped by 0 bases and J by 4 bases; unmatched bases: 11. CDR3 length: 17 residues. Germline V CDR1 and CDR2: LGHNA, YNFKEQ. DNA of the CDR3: TGTGCCAGCAGCCAAGACTATCTAGCGGCCTCCGGAGAGACCCAGTACTTC. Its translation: CASSQDYLAASGETQYF.

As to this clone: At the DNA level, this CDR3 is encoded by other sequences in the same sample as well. As DNA, the CDR3 is TGCGCCAGCAGCGGGGGACAGCCTTACACTGAAGCTTTCTTT. Translated, it gives CASSGGQPYTEAFF. This sequence joins TRBV5-1 and TRBJ1-1, with TRBD1 matching 7 bases. Per germline, CDR1 SGHRS and CDR2 YFSETQ. The CDR3 covers 14 residues. The junction had 6 bases not matched to a gene; V was cut back by 4 bases and J by 3 bases. Full variable domain (remainder filled in from reference TRBV5-1 and TRBJ1-1): KAGVTQTPRYLIKTRGQQVTLSCSPISGHRSVSWYQQTPGQGLQFLFEYFSETQRNKGNFPGRFSGRQFSNSRSEMNVSTLELGDSALYLCASSGGQPYTEAFFGQGTRLTVV.

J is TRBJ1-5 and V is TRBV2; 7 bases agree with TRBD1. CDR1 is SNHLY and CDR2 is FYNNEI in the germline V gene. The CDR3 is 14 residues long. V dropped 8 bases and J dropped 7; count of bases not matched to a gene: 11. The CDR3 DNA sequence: TGTGCCAGCCTACCTACAGGGGCAGAACAGCCCCAGCATTTT. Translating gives CASLPTGAEQPQHF.

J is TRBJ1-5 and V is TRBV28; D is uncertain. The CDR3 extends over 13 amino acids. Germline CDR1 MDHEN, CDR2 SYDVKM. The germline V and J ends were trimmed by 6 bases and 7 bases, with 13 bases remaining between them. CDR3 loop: CASSLDSWQPQHF. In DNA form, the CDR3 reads TGTGCCAGCAGCTTGGACTCATGGCAGCCCCAGCATTTT.

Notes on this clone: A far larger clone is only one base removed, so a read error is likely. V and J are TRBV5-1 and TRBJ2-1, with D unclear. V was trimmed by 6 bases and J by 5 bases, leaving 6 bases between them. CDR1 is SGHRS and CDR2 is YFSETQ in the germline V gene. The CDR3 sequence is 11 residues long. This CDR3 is CASNPDNEQFF. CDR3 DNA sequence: TGCGCCAGCAACCCGGACAATGAGCAGTTCTTC.

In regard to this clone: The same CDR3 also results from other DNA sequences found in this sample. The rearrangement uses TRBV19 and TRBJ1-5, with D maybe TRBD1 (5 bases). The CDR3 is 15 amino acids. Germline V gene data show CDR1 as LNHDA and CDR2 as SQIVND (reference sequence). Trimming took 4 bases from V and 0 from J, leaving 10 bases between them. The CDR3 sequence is CASSTQGNSNQPQHF. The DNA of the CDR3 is TGTGCCAGTAGTACTCAGGGAAATAGCAATCAGCCCCAGCATTTT.

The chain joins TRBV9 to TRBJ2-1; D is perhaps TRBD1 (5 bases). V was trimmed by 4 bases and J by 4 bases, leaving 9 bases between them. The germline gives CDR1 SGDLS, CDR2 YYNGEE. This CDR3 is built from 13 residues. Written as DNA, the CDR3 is TGTGCCAGCAGCTCTGACAGTTACAATGAGCAGTTCTTC. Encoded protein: CASSSDSYNEQFF.

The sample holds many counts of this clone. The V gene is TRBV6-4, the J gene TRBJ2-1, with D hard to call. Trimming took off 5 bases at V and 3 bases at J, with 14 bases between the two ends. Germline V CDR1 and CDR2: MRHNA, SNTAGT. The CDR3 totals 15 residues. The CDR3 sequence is CASSLTSSDYNEQFF. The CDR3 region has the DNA TGTGCCAGCAGTTTGACCTCGTCAGACTACAATGAGCAGTTCTTC.

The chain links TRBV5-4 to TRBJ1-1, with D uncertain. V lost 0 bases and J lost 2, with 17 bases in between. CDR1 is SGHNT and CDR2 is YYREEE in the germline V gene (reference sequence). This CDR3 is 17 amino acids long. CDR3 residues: CASSLGSTGSYNTEAFF. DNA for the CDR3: TGTGCCAGCAGCTTGGGCAGTACCGGGAGCTATAACACTGAAGCTTTCTTT. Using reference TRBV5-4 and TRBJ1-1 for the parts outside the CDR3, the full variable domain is ETGVTQSPTHLIKTRGQQVTLRCSSQSGHNTVSWYQQALGQGPQFIFQYYREEENGRGNFPPRFSGLQFPNYSSELNVNALELDDSALYLCASSLGSTGSYNTEAFFGQGTRLTVV.

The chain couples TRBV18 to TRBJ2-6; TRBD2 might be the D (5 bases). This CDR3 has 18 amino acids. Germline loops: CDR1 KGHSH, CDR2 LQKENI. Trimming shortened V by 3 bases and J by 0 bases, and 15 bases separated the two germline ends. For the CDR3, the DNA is TGTGCCAGCTCACCCCGGGAAGAAGTCAACTCTGGGGCCAACGTCCTGACTTTC. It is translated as CASSPREEVNSGANVLTF.

The CDR3 sequence is CASSFGPGSETQYF. The CDR3 DNA follows: TGCGCCAGCAGCTTTGGACCAGGGTCGGAGACCCAGTACTTC. The V gene is TRBV5-1, the J gene TRBJ2-5; D is perhaps TRBD1 (5 bases). The germline V gene encodes CDR1 SGHRS and CDR2 YFSETQ. Trimming removed 2 bases at V and 5 bases at J, with 13 bases between. The CDR3 runs to 14 residues.

CDR3 in DNA: TGTGCCAGCAGTTTGGGACAGTTTTACGAGCAGTACTTC. Its protein product is CASSLGQFYEQYF. This rearrangement joins TRBV28 to TRBJ2-7; 7 positions match TRBD1. The CDR3 length is 13 residues. Germline V gives CDR1 MDHEN, CDR2 SYDVKM. The V gene end was trimmed by 3 bases and the J gene end by 4 bases; junction bases not matched to a gene: 3.

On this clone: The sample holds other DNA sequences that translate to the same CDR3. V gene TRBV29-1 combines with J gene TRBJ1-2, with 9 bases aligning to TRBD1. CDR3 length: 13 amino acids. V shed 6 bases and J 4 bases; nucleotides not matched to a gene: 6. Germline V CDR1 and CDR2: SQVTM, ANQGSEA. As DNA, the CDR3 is TGCAGCGTGGGACAGGGCGGGTCCTATGGCTACACCTTC. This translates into CSVGQGGSYGYTF.

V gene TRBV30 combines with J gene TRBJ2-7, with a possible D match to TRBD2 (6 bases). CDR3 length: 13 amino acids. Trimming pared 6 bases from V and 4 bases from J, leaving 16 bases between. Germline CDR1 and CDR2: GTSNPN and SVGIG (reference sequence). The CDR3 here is CACPGEGGYEQYF. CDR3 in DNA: TGTGCCTGCCCTGGAGAGGGAGGTTACGAGCAGTACTTC. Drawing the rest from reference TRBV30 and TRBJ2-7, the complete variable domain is SQTIHQWPATLVQPVGSPLSLECTVEGTSNPNLYWYRQAAGRGLQLLFYSVGIGQISSEVPQNLSASRPQDRQFILSSKKLLLSDSGFYLCACPGEGGYEQYFGPGTRLTVT.

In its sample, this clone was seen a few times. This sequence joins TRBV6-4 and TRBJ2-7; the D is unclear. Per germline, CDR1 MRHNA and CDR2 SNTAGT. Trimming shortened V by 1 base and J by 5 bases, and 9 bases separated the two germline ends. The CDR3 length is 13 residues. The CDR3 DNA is TGTGCCAGCAGTGACTACCAAGGGAACGAGCAGTACTTC. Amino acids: CASSDYQGNEQYF.

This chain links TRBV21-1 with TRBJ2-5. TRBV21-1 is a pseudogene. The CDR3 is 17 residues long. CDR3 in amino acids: CASSKGGGAACQETQYF. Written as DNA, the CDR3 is TGTGCCAGCAGCAAGGGGGGCGGGGCTGCCTGCCAAGAGACCCAGTACTTC.

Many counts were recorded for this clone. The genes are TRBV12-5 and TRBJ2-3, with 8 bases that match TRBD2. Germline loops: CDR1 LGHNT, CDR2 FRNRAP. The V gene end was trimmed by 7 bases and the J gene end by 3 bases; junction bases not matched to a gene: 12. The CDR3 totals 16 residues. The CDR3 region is CASALGAGGGTDTQYF. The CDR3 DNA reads TGTGCTAGTGCCCTTGGGGCGGGAGGAGGTACAGATACGCAGTATTTT.

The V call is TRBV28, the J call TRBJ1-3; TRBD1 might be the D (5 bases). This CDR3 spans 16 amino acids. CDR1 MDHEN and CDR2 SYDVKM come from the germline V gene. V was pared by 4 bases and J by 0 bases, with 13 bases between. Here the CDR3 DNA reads TGTGCCAGCAGTTACTACCGGGGGAACTCTGGAAACACCATATATTTT. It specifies CASSYYRGNSGNTIYF.

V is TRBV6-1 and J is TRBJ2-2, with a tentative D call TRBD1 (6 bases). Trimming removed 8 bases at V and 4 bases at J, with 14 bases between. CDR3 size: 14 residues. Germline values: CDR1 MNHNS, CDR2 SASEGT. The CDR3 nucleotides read TGTGCCAGCCGAAACAGGGAATCCACCGGGGAGCTGTTTTTT. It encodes CASRNRESTGELFF.

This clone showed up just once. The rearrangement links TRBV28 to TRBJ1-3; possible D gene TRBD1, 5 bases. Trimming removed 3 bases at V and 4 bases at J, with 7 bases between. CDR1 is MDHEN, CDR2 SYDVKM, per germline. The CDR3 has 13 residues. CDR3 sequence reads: CASSFSGGNTIYF. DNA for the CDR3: TGTGCCAGCAGTTTTTCAGGGGGAAACACCATATATTTT.

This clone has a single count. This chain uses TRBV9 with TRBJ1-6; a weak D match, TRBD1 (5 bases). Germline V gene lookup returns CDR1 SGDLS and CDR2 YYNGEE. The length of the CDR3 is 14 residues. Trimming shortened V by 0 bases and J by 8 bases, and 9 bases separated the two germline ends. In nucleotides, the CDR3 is TGTGCCAGCAGCGTAGGACAGTCGGATTCACCCCTCCACTTT. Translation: CASSVGQSDSPLHF.

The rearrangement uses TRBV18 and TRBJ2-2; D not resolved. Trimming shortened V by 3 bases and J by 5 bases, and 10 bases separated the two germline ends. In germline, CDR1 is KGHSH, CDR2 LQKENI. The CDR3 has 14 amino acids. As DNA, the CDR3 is TGTGCCAGCTCACCCCAGACTGAAACCGGGGAGCTGTTTTTT. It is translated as CASSPQTETGELFF.

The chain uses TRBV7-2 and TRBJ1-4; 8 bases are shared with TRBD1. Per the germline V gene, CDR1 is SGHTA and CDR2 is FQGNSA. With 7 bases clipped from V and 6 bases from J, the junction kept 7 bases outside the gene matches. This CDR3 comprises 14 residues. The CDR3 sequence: CASKGGQEDEKLFF. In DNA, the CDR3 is TGTGCCAGCAAGGGGGGACAGGAAGATGAAAAACTGTTTTTT.

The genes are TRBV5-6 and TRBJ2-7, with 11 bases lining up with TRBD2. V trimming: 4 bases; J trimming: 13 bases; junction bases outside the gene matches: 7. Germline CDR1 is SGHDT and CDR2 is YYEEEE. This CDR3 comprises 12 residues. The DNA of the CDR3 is TGTGCCAGCAGCAGACTAGCGGGAAGCCGATACTTC. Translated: CASSRLAGSRYF.

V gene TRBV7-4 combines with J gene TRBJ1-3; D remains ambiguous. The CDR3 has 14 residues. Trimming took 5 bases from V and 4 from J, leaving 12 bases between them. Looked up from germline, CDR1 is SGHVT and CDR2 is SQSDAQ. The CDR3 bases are TGTGCCAGCAGCGCGTTTGGTCGCGGAAACACCATATATTTT. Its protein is CASSAFGRGNTIYF.